This T cell receptor (beta chain) comes out of a study of blood T cell repertoires in COVID-19. In the original processing: Estimates of nucleated cell counts were drawn from the amplification of reference gene primers. The method was immunoSEQ multiplex PCR; TCRdb's version includes in-frame clones alone and lacks a portion of them. That table supplies the V and J calls and clone size; D and trimming were determined from the DNA. The repertoire has 270,000 or so clones, 89% of them found once; the top ten carry 0.94%. Germline CDR1 SGHRS, CDR2 YFSETQ. CDR3 size: 15 residues. V lost 1 base and J lost 4, with 13 bases in between.

The receptor's source is a woman between 35 and 50 years old who had recovered from COVID-19. Sequenced material: peripheral blood. The chain carries TRBV5-1 and TRBJ2-3; D might be TRBD1 (6 bases). CDR3 sequence reads: CASSLSTGSPDTQYF. DNA for the CDR3: TGCGCCAGCAGCTTGAGTACAGGGAGCCCAGATACGCAGTATTTT.